These 11 T cell receptor beta chains share one sample of origin, sequenced in a study of blood T cells in healthy people across ages. Alongside a J-beta primer mix, a sample-barcoded 5' primer served in a second PCR lasting roughly 7 to 11 cycles. TCRdb re-derived calls from the 5' RACE reads in MiXCR, one entry per CDR3 protein. Of around 850,000 distinct CDR3 sequences listed, around 36% are singletons. What was sequenced was blood. The receptors stem from a man aged 18 to 30 in good health.

Only a few counts were recorded for this clonotype. V usage is TRBV13 and J usage is TRBJ2-7; D may be TRBD2 (5 bases). CDR3 length: 12 residues. The ends were cut back, 6 bases at V and 1 base at J, with 7 bases in the middle. Germline CDR1 PRHDT, CDR2 FYEKMQ (reference sequence). The CDR3, as DNA: TGTGCCAGCAGTGGACTTTCCTACGAGCAGTACTTC. Translation: CASSGLSYEQYF.

In this sample, this clonotype turned up a few times. The J gene is TRBJ2-3, the V gene TRBV9; D unresolved. Germline assignment: CDR1 SGDLS and CDR2 YYNGEE. This CDR3 has 15 amino acids. Trimming removed 0 bases at V and 1 base at J, with 9 bases between. The CDR3 DNA reads as TGTGCCAGCAGCGTAGGAGTCACGGGCACAGATACGCAGTATTTT. This gives the protein CASSVGVTGTDTQYF.

The chain links TRBV19 to TRBJ2-1; D is uncertain. V lost 7 bases, J lost 4 bases, and 14 bases lay in between. Per germline, CDR1 LNHDA and CDR2 SQIVND (reference sequence). The CDR3 is made up of 14 amino acids. As DNA, the CDR3 is TGTGCCAGTAAGTCCTGGACGTCTTACAATGAGCAGTTCTTC. Translating it yields CASKSWTSYNEQFF.

To note about this clonotype: Being one base from a much bigger clone, this may be a read error. The genes are TRBV12-3 or TRBV12-4 and TRBJ1-5, with a tentative D call TRBD1 (5 bases). The CDR3 loop spans 14 amino acids. V was pared by 6 bases and J by 8 bases, with 17 bases between. The CDR3 DNA reads TGTGCCAGCAGCCCGGGGGTGCAGGATAAGCCCCAGCATTTT. Its translation: CASSPGVQDKPQHF.

This clonotype was detected once. The junction departs from germline at one end; a sequencing error may be responsible. The chain has TRBV20-1 and TRBJ2-2; 10 bases are a match to TRBD2. Germline CDR1 is DFQATT and CDR2 is SNEGSKA (reference sequence). This CDR3 is 17 amino acids long. The CDR3 loop is CSAGDHLAGAYTGELFF. The CDR3 bases are TGCAGTGCTGGAGATCACCTAGCGGGGGCTTACACCGGGGAGCTGTTTTTT.

In its sample, this clonotype was seen many times. The genes are TRBV5-6 and TRBJ1-2, with 7 bases that match TRBD1. With 3 bases clipped from V and 7 bases from J, the junction kept 6 bases outside the gene matches. Germline values: CDR1 SGHDT, CDR2 YYEEEE. The CDR3 has 13 residues. The CDR3 sequence is CASSSGTVSGYTF. CDR3 sequence (DNA): TGTGCCAGCAGCTCCGGGACAGTTTCTGGCTACACCTTC.

The chain employs TRBV10-2 and TRBJ1-2, with 10 bases lining up with TRBD1. This CDR3 is 14 amino acids long. Germline CDR1 reads WSHSY; CDR2 reads SAAADI. J was trimmed by 5 bases and V by 10 bases; bases with no gene match: 10. CDR3 nucleotides: TGCGCCACAAAATGGACAGGGGGACGGTATGGCTACACCTTC. It encodes CATKWTGGRYGYTF.

Many counts were recorded for this clonotype. The V and J genes are TRBV7-2 and TRBJ2-1, with unresolved D. The CDR3 contains 12 residues. Per germline, CDR1 SGHTA and CDR2 FQGNSA. The V end was cut by 0 bases, the J end by 9 bases, with 6 bases between. CDR3: CASSLARTEQFF. CDR3 DNA sequence: TGTGCCAGCAGCTTAGCGCGAACTGAGCAGTTCTTC. Variable domain in full (rest from reference TRBV7-2 and TRBJ2-1): GAGVSQSPSNKVTEKGKDVELRCDPISGHTALYWYRQSLGQGLEFLIYFQGNSAPDKSGLPSDRFSAERTGGSVSTLTIQRTQQEDSAVYLCASSLARTEQFFGPGTRLTVL.

This clonotype was seen only a few times. The rearrangement uses TRBV7-2 and TRBJ2-2; 14 nucleotides line up with TRBD2. The length of the CDR3 is 18 residues. The germline CDR1 and CDR2 sequences are SGHTA and FQGNSA. The junction had 6 bases not matched to a gene; V was cut back by 5 bases and J by 1 base. The DNA of the CDR3 is TGTGCCAGCAGCCGCGGGACTAGCGGGGGCCAGAACACCGGGGAGCTGTTTTTT. The encoded protein is CASSRGTSGGQNTGELFF.

This clonotype was picked up many times. The rearrangement joins TRBV4-3 to TRBJ1-2; D gene uncertain. The CDR3 is 15 amino acids. The V and J ends lost 1 base and 3 bases respectively, with 12 bases between them. The germline V gene encodes CDR1 LGHNA and CDR2 YSLEER. The CDR3 sequence: CASSQGSSAHYGYTF. For the CDR3, the DNA is TGCGCCAGCAGCCAAGGTTCCTCCGCCCACTATGGCTACACCTTC.

This clonotype was found a few times. V gene TRBV7-9 combines with J gene TRBJ2-1, with D unresolved. In germline, CDR1 is SEHNR, CDR2 FQNEAQ (reference sequence). This CDR3 region has 14 residues. V lost 3 bases and J lost 5, with 11 bases in between. Here the CDR3 DNA reads TGTGCCAGCAGCTTCCCCGACACGCACAATGAGCAGTTCTTC. It codes for CASSFPDTHNEQFF.